One sample yielded the 16 T cell receptor beta chains listed below, sequenced in a study of T cell responses to AZD1222 COVID-19 vaccine. Sequencing was performed with immunoSEQ multiplex PCR; in TCRdb, only in-frame clones are kept and a portion is missing. The sample lists around 76,000 clones; roughly 81% were seen once. The starting material was peripheral blood, obtained on day 0 of AZD1222 vaccination. The receptors here all came from an adult in good health.

The rearrangement uses TRBV20-1 and TRBJ1-2, with D unclear. In germline, CDR1 is DFQATT, CDR2 SNEGSKA (reference sequence). The V end was cut by 3 bases, the J end by 7 bases, with 21 bases between. This CDR3 is built from 15 residues. The CDR3 sequence: CSASKLTRGPSGYTF. As DNA, the CDR3 is TGCAGTGCTAGTAAGCTAACACGAGGGCCGTCTGGCTACACCTTC.

The chain couples TRBV7-9 to TRBJ2-2; 7 bases line up with TRBD1. V was pared by 5 bases and J by 3 bases, with 6 bases of the junction left unmatched. This CDR3 contains 15 residues. The germline V gene encodes CDR1 SEHNR and CDR2 FQNEAQ (reference sequence). For the CDR3, the DNA is TGTGCCAGCAGCCCGGCGACAGGGTACACCGGGGAGCTGTTTTTT. Its protein product is CASSPATGYTGELFF. The full variable domain, rest sourced from reference TRBV7-9 and TRBJ2-2, is DTGVSQNPRHKITKRGQNVTFRCDPISEHNRLYWYRQTLGQGPEFLTYFQNEAQLEKSRLLSDRFSAERPKGSFSTLEIQRTEQGDSAMYLCASSPATGYTGELFFGEGSRLTVL.

For the CDR3, the DNA is TGTGCCAGCACCCCAAGTACTGTTTCACCCCTCCACTTT. Translating it yields CASTPSTVSPLHF. The chain joins TRBV11-2 to TRBJ1-6; D unresolved. Germline loops: CDR1 SGHAT, CDR2 FQNNGV. CDR3 size: 13 residues. Trimming removed 7 bases at V and 9 bases at J, with 13 bases between.

The CDR3 sequence is CASSSSRDRGNEKLFF. In nucleotides, the CDR3 is TGTGCCAGTAGTTCTTCCCGGGACAGGGGAAATGAAAAACTGTTTTTT. This rearrangement joins TRBV19 to TRBJ1-4, with 10 bases lining up with TRBD1. Per germline, CDR1 LNHDA and CDR2 SQIVND (reference sequence). This CDR3 has 16 amino acids. J was trimmed by 5 bases and V by 5 bases; bases with no gene match: 8.

The V call is TRBV6-4, the J call TRBJ1-2; no clear D gene. Germline-derived CDR1 and CDR2 are MRHNA and SNTAGT. This CDR3 comprises 11 residues. V lost 7 bases to trimming and J lost 8 bases, with 11 bases between them. CDR3: CASKGTGGYTF. Here the CDR3 DNA reads TGTGCCAGCAAGGGTACCGGGGGCTACACCTTC.

This chain uses TRBV3-1 (or the pseudogene TRBV3-2) with TRBJ1-1; 8 bases are a match to TRBD1. The ends lost 4 bases at V and 3 bases at J; junction bases unmatched: 13. Germline V gene data show CDR1 as LGHDT and CDR2 as YNNKEL (reference sequence). CDR3 size: 17 residues. CDR3 in amino acids: CASSLRGGRGPHTEAFF. The CDR3 nucleotides read TGTGCCAGCAGCCTAAGAGGGGGCAGGGGGCCTCACACTGAAGCTTTCTTT.

This clone was seen a few times. The chain has TRBV7-9 and TRBJ1-2; no reliable D call. Germline V gives CDR1 SEHNR, CDR2 FQNEAQ (reference sequence). The CDR3 loop spans 11 amino acids. Trimming removed 6 bases at V and 2 bases at J, with 4 bases between. The CDR3 loop is CASRTNYGYTF. Written as DNA, the CDR3 is TGTGCCAGCAGGACCAACTATGGCTACACCTTC.

CDR3 coding DNA: TGTGCCAGTAACAGCCATAGCAATCAGCCCCAGCATTTT. Encoded protein: CASNSHSNQPQHF. V is TRBV28 and J is TRBJ1-5; D call uncertain. CDR3 length: 13 amino acids. The germline gives CDR1 MDHEN, CDR2 SYDVKM. V dropped 9 bases and J dropped 0 bases, with 9 bases sitting between them.

This clone was counted once. This chain connects TRBV10-3 to TRBJ2-1; possibly TRBD2 for D (5 bases). The CDR3 is 13 residues long. Germline V CDR1 and CDR2: ENHRY, SYGVKD. V lost 2 bases, J lost 10 bases, and 12 bases lay in between. The CDR3 sequence: CAISEPPRGEQFF. Here the CDR3 DNA reads TGTGCCATCAGTGAGCCGCCCCGAGGGGAGCAGTTCTTC.

The chain carries TRBV7-3 and TRBJ1-2, with 12 bases that match TRBD1. The V and J ends lost 4 bases and 8 bases, in that order; junction bases with no gene match: 8. Germline assignment: CDR1 SGHTA and CDR2 FQGTGA. The CDR3 runs to 15 residues. CDR3 residues: CASSSSGTGGEGYTF. In DNA form, the CDR3 reads TGTGCCAGCAGCTCCTCCGGGACAGGGGGCGAAGGCTACACCTTC.

The chain couples TRBV6-2 or TRBV6-3 to TRBJ2-7; maybe TRBD2 (7 bases). Germline V gene data show CDR1 as MNHEY and CDR2 as SVGEGT. Trimming pared 6 bases from V and 0 bases from J, leaving 18 bases between. The CDR3 consists of 16 residues. The CDR3 loop reads CASSLGASGASYEQYF. CDR3 in DNA: TGTGCCAGCAGCCTGGGGGCTAGCGGAGCCTCCTACGAGCAGTACTTC.

DNA of the CDR3: TGTGCCAGCAGTATGTGGGAACACGAGCAGTACTTC. Its translation: CASSMWEHEQYF. The chain joins TRBV13 to TRBJ2-7; no definite D call. The V end lost 6 bases, the J end lost 5 bases, and 11 bases lay between the germline ends. This CDR3 region has 12 residues. CDR1 and CDR2 (germline): PRHDT, FYEKMQ (reference sequence).

V and J are TRBV19 and TRBJ2-3; 10 bases line up with TRBD1. CDR1 and CDR2 from the germline V gene are LNHDA and SQIVND (reference sequence). Unmatched junction bases numbered 4, after V lost 8 bases and J lost 5 bases. CDR3 length equals 13 residues. This chain's CDR3 is CASSGQGRDTQYF. In DNA, the CDR3 is TGTGCCAGTTCGGGACAGGGGAGAGATACGCAGTATTTT.

The gene calls are TRBV29-1 and TRBJ1-1; D uncertain. Trimming took off 2 bases at V and 0 bases at J, with 7 bases between the two ends. CDR1 SQVTM and CDR2 ANQGSEA come from the germline V gene. This CDR3 contains 13 residues. CDR3 amino acids: CSVELGLNTEAFF. DNA of the CDR3: TGCAGCGTTGAACTGGGGTTGAACACTGAAGCTTTCTTT.

This clone was picked up one time. The chain uses TRBV2 and TRBJ1-5; D unclear. Between the trimmed V and J ends, which lost 1 base and 3 bases, there was a span of 13 bases. The length of the CDR3 is 16 residues. The germline V gene has CDR1 SNHLY and CDR2 FYNNEI. This CDR3 is CASSEGSARNNQPQHF. In DNA form, the CDR3 reads TGTGCCAGCAGTGAAGGGTCGGCACGGAACAATCAGCCCCAGCATTTT. The full variable domain, completed using reference TRBV2 and TRBJ1-5, is EPEVTQTPSHQVTQMGQEVILRCVPISNHLYFYWYRQILGQKVEFLVSFYNNEISEKSEIFDDQFSVERPDGSNFTLKIRSTKLEDSAMYFCASSEGSARNNQPQHFGDGTRLSIL.

This clone was counted a few times. The chain employs TRBV19 and TRBJ1-2, with 7 bases fitting TRBD1. Germline CDR1 and CDR2: LNHDA and SQIVND (reference sequence). This CDR3 has 13 residues. The junction had 3 bases not matched to a gene; V was cut back by 3 bases and J by 5 bases. The CDR3, as DNA: TGTGCCAGTAGTATCGTACAGGGGTATGGCTACACCTTC. This translates into CASSIVQGYGYTF.